This T cell receptor (beta chain) was obtained from a study of T cells in Graves' hyperthyroidism and ophthalmopathy. Concerning this clonotype: Its target is not known.

Trimming at V came to 9 bases and at J to 1 base, leaving 18 bases not matched to a gene. This CDR3 spans 17 amino acids. CDR1 and CDR2 from the germline V gene are MNHNS and SASEGT. RNA transcripts were the template for amplifying TCR beta CDR3 regions. A first-round RT-PCR of the TCR CDR3 used the HTBI primer set. TCRdb ran MiXCR on the multiplex PCR reads and lists one entry per CDR3 protein. The sample includes about 540,000 distinct CDR3 sequences, more than 45% of them seen just once. General study findings and limits: Blood shared most expanded thyroid clonotypes above 0.001. Through a model of 13 V-J features, ophthalmopathy was separated from stable hyperthyroidism.

The sequenced sample consisted of peripheral blood or thyroid tissue (not recorded which). The genes are TRBV6-1 and TRBJ2-7; 7 nucleotides line up with TRBD2. This TCR was recovered from a woman between 18 and 30 years old with Graves' hyperthyroidism. For the CDR3, the DNA is TGTGCCAGATTTGGGGATTTGCGCGGGAGAGCGTCCTACGAGCAGTACTTC. Translated, it gives CARFGDLRGRASYEQYF.